What follows are 17 T cell receptor beta chains derived from one specimen sequenced in a study of blood T cell repertoires in COVID-19. TCRdb's table, derived via immunoSEQ multiplex PCR, lists solely in-frame clones and lacks some. The sample contains roughly 180,000 clones, 86% of which appear only once. Sequencing was performed on peripheral blood. The receptors stem from a man between 70 and 80 years old with active or convalescent COVID-19.

This clone came up once. The chain links TRBV6-5 to TRBJ2-7; TRBD1 matches at 11 bases. After removal of 6 bases from V and 10 bases from J, the junction contained 14 bases not matched to a gene. The CDR3 is made up of 15 amino acids. The germline CDR1 and CDR2 sequences are MNHEY and SVGAGI. The CDR3 DNA reads as TGTGCCAGCAGCATCTACCGGGACAGGGGGAAGGGACAGTACTTC. Its protein is CASSIYRDRGKGQYF.

The V gene is TRBV6-2 or TRBV6-3, the J gene TRBJ2-7; D unresolved. Germline values: CDR1 MNHEY, CDR2 SVGEGT. The CDR3 is 13 amino acids. The V and J ends lost 5 bases and 3 bases respectively, with 11 bases between them. In nucleotides, the CDR3 is TGTGCCAGCAGTCCGGATCAGGACTACGAGCAGTACTTC. Protein sequence: CASSPDQDYEQYF.

The chain has TRBV11-3 and TRBJ2-1; D remains unclear. This CDR3 has 14 amino acids. Germline V gene data show CDR1 as SGHNT and CDR2 as YENEEA. The V gene lost 0 bases and the J gene lost 6 bases, with 9 bases spanning the gap. The DNA for the CDR3 is TGTGCCAGCAGCTTAGAGATGGGCCTCAATGAGCAGTTCTTC. This encodes CASSLEMGLNEQFF. Based on the CDR3 plus reference TRBV11-3 and TRBJ2-1, the full variable domain is EAGVVQSPRYKIIEKKQPVAFWCNPISGHNTLYWYLQNLGQGPELLIRYENEEAVDDSQLPKDRFSAERLKGVDSTLKIQPAELGDSAVYLCASSLEMGLNEQFFGPGTRLTVL.

This sequence joins TRBV5-1 and TRBJ2-7; the match to TRBD2 covers 13 bases. The CDR3 covers 16 residues. The V gene end was trimmed by 3 bases and the J gene end by 6 bases; junction bases not matched to a gene: 9. Per the germline V gene, CDR1 is SGHRS and CDR2 is YFSETQ. The CDR3 loop is CASSSLTSGRAVEQYF. Written as DNA, the CDR3 is TGCGCCAGCAGCTCGCTTACTAGCGGGAGGGCGGTCGAGCAGTACTTC.

This clone has just one count. The CDR3 bases are TGTGCCAGTAGTAAGACAGGGTCCACAGAGACCCAGTACTTC. Amino acids: CASSKTGSTETQYF. The gene calls are TRBV19 and TRBJ2-5; TRBD1 matches 7 bases. The CDR3 is 14 amino acids. The germline CDR1 and CDR2 sequences are LNHDA and SQIVND (reference sequence). After removal of 4 bases from V and 4 bases from J, the junction contained 6 bases not matched to a gene.

A single count supports this clone. V usage is TRBV19 and J usage is TRBJ2-6; 7 bases map to TRBD1. Per germline, CDR1 LNHDA and CDR2 SQIVND (reference sequence). The CDR3 is made up of 18 amino acids. Losses at the gene ends were 0 bases for V and 0 bases for J; bases not matched to a gene: 5. CDR3 in DNA: TGTGCCAGTAGTATAGAGGCAGGGGGATTCTCTGGGGCCAACGTCCTGACTTTC. Its protein product is CASSIEAGGFSGANVLTF.

The rearrangement joins TRBV15 to TRBJ2-1; 11 bases align to TRBD1. CDR1 is LNHNV, CDR2 YYDKDF, per germline (reference sequence). The CDR3 extends over 19 amino acids. V shed 5 bases, J shed 3 bases, and the junction held 15 bases outside the gene matches. The CDR3 coding sequence is TGTGCCACCAGCCGGAGGACAGGGGGCTCGTCTGGGGACTACAATGAGCAGTTCTTC. Amino acid sequence: CATSRRTGGSSGDYNEQFF.

J is TRBJ1-2 and V is TRBV28; D possibly corresponds to TRBD1 (6 bases). Germline values: CDR1 MDHEN, CDR2 SYDVKM. The CDR3 totals 13 residues. Trimming stripped 5 bases from V and 4 bases from J, with 11 bases between. DNA of the CDR3: TGTGCCAGCAGTCAAAACAGGGTCTATGGCTACACCTTC. Translated: CASSQNRVYGYTF.

This chain links TRBV7-2 with TRBJ1-2, with D tentatively TRBD1 (5 bases). V lost 7 bases and J lost 2, with 17 bases in between. The germline gives CDR1 SGHTA, CDR2 FQGNSA. This CDR3 is built from 15 residues. The CDR3 region has the DNA TGTGCCAGCACACCCCCGGGGGGGGAAAACTATGGCTACACCTTC. Its translation: CASTPPGGENYGYTF.

The chain combines TRBV6-2 or TRBV6-3 with TRBJ2-3; weak D call: TRBD1 (6 bases). The CDR3 sequence is 14 residues long. The germline V gene has CDR1 MNHEY and CDR2 SVGEGT. Trimming left V 4 bases short and J 2 bases short, with 10 bases between. CDR3 protein: CASSLQGHTDTQYF. CDR3 DNA sequence: TGTGCCAGCAGTTTACAGGGTCACACAGATACGCAGTATTTT.

This clone occurred once. V usage is TRBV7-3 and J usage is TRBJ2-7; 7 bases fit TRBD1. Trimming removed 5 bases from V and 1 base from J; junction bases left unmatched: 11. Germline CDR1 is SGHTA and CDR2 is FQGTGA. There are 16 residues in the CDR3. The CDR3 DNA reads TGTGCCAGCAGCGTGGTGGGGACAGTCGGTTCCTACGAGCAGTACTTC. Translated: CASSVVGTVGSYEQYF.

The V call is TRBV19, the J call TRBJ1-5; 10 nucleotides line up with TRBD1. V lost 4 bases to trimming and J lost 7 bases; unmatched junction nucleotides: 10. This CDR3 has 16 residues. Germline V CDR1 and CDR2: LNHDA, SQIVND (reference sequence). This chain's CDR3 is CASSTRDRGVGQPQHF. The CDR3 bases are TGTGCCAGTAGTACCCGGGACAGGGGAGTAGGGCAGCCCCAGCATTTT.

The rearrangement uses TRBV7-2 and TRBJ1-6; tentative D call: TRBD1 (5 bases). V dropped 5 bases and J dropped 10 bases, with 15 bases sitting between them. The germline CDR1 and CDR2 sequences are SGHTA and FQGNSA. This CDR3 is built from 14 residues. The CDR3 spells CASSIQQEGSPLHF. For the CDR3, the DNA is TGTGCCAGCAGCATCCAACAGGAGGGCTCACCCCTCCACTTT.

The chain links TRBV6-1 to TRBJ2-2; perhaps TRBD2 as D (7 bases). V gave up 4 bases and J gave up 1 base, with 16 bases separating them. The germline gives CDR1 MNHNS, CDR2 SASEGT. CDR3 size: 17 residues. CDR3 bases: TGTGCCAGCAGTGGGGGGGGCGGGAGACAGAACACCGGGGAGCTGTTTTTT. It is translated as CASSGGGGRQNTGELFF.

The chain is built from TRBV12-5 and TRBJ2-4; 7 bases align to TRBD1. V trimming: 6 bases; J trimming: 5 bases; junction bases outside the gene matches: 7. Germline CDR1 reads LGHNT; CDR2 reads FRNRAP. This CDR3 is 14 amino acids long. The CDR3 region is CASGRQGLENIQYF. In DNA, the CDR3 is TGTGCTAGTGGGAGACAGGGATTAGAAAACATTCAGTACTTC.

This chain's CDR3 is CASSATGDNSPLHF. DNA of the CDR3: TGTGCCAGCAGTGCGACAGGGGATAATTCACCCCTCCACTTT. The V gene is TRBV2, the J gene TRBJ1-6; TRBD1 matches 8 bases. The CDR3 loop spans 14 amino acids. Germline CDR1 is SNHLY and CDR2 is FYNNEI. Trimming took 4 bases from V and 5 from J; bases not matched to a gene: 1.

The rearrangement links TRBV28 to TRBJ1-1; tentatively, D is TRBD1 (6 bases). V gave up 6 bases and J gave up 0 bases, with 17 bases separating them. The length of the CDR3 is 16 residues. The V gene's germline CDR1 is MDHEN and CDR2 SYDVKM. DNA of the CDR3: TGTGCCAGCAGCACCCGACAGGCTGTCATGAACACTGAAGCTTTCTTT. It encodes CASSTRQAVMNTEAFF.